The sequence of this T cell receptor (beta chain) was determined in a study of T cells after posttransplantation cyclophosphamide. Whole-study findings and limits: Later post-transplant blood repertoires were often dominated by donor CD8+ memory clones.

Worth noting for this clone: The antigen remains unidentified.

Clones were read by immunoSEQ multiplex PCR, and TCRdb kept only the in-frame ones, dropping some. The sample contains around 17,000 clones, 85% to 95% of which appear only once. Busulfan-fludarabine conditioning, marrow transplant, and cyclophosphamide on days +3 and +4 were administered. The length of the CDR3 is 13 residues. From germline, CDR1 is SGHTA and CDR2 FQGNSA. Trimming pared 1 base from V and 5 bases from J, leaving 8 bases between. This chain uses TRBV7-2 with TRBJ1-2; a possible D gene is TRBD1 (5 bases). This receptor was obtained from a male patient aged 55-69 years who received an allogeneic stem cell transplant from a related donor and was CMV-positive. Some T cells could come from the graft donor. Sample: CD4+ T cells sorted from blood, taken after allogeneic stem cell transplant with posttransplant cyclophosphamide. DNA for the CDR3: TGTGCCAGCAGCTTAGGCAGGGCTTATGGCTACACCTTC. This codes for CASSLGRAYGYTF.